The TCR beta chain described here comes from a study of siplizumab effects on memory and regulatory T cells. Study-level points and caveats: It seemed that naive T cells were more diverse than memory cells and were major contributors to the alloresponse. Researchers could not give a naive or memory phenotype to roughly 75-96% of proliferating CD4+ or CD8+ clones. Treatment with siplizumab left mappable alloreactive CD4+ clones averaging nearly 70% Treg-derived, compared with around 26% in controls.

The CDR3 length is 14 residues. V was pared by 5 bases and J by 5 bases, with 15 bases between. Looked up from germline, CDR1 is SGHVS and CDR2 is FQNEAQ. A word on this clone: What it recognizes is unknown.

Only in-frame clones appear in the TCRdb table, and some are missing; sequencing was by immunoSEQ multiplex PCR. The data contain tens of thousands of clones, under 95% of them seen just once; the ten biggest clones take up roughly 30%. This TCR derives from a human donor in good health. The sequenced material came from CD8+ T cells sorted from blood. The chain combines TRBV7-8 with TRBJ1-2; the D gene is possibly TRBD1 (6 bases). In DNA form, the CDR3 reads TGTGCCAGCAGCCTGGCACAGGGTGAGTATGGCTACACCTTC. Translating it yields CASSLAQGEYGYTF.